These 3 T cell receptor beta chains were all obtained from the same sample, sequenced in a study of T cell changes during pregnancy in multiple sclerosis. Sequenced by immunoSEQ multiplex PCR; TCRdb stores in-frame clones only, minus some. The sample has roughly 80,000 clones, 93% seen once. The source material was peripheral blood, sampled in the second trimester of pregnancy. These receptors all come from a female donor with multiple sclerosis, enrolled in a pregnancy study.

The chain links TRBV2 to TRBJ2-5; D call uncertain. Germline CDR1 and CDR2: SNHLY and FYNNEI. The CDR3 totals 12 residues. V was pared by 4 bases and J by 5 bases, with 8 bases between. The CDR3 bases are TGTGCCAGCAGTGCGGTTAGCGAGACCCAGTACTTC. This gives the protein CASSAVSETQYF.

V gene TRBV5-6 combines with J gene TRBJ1-4; 10 bases agree with TRBD1. The CDR3 has 15 residues. Germline CDR1 reads SGHDT; CDR2 reads YYEEEE. J lost 2 bases, V lost 4 bases, and 2 bases had no gene match. The CDR3 reads CASSGTGATNEKLFF. The DNA of the CDR3 is TGTGCCAGCAGCGGGACAGGGGCGACTAATGAAAAACTGTTTTTT. Supplemented by reference TRBV5-6 and TRBJ1-4, the full variable domain reads DAGVTQSPTHLIKTRGQQVTLRCSPKSGHDTVSWYQQALGQGPQFIFQYYEEEERQRGNFPDRFSGHQFPNYSSELNVNALLLGDSALYLCASSGTGATNEKLFFGSGTQLSVL.

The rearrangement uses TRBV7-8 and TRBJ2-7; 7 nucleotides agree with TRBD2. The ends lost 0 bases at V and 6 bases at J; junction bases unmatched: 2. This CDR3 comprises 13 residues. Looked up from germline, CDR1 is SGHVS and CDR2 is FQNEAQ. Here the CDR3 DNA reads TGTGCCAGCAGCTTAGCGGGGGGGTCCGAGCAGTACTTC. Residues: CASSLAGGSEQYF.